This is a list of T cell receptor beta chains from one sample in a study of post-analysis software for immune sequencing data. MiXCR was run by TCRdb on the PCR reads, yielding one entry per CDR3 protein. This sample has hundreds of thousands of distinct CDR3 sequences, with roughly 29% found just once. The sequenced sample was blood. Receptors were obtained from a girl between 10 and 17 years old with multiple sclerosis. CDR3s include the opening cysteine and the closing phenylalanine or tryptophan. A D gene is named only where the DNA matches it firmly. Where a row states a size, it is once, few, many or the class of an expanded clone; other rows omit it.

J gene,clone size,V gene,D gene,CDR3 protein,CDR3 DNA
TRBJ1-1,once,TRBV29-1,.,CSVDSREAFF,TGCAGCGTTGACTCTAGGGAAGCTTTCTTT
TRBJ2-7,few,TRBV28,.,CASSYAGQPYEQYF,TGTGCCAGCAGTTACGCAGGACAGCCTTACGAGCAGTACTTC
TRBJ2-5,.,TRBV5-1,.,CASSYSIGSPETQYF,TGCGCCAGCAGTTATTCCATCGGTTCCCCAGAGACCCAGTACTTC
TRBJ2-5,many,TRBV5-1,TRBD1,CASSPSRDRNQETQYF,TGCGCCAGCAGCCCTAGCCGGGACAGGAACCAAGAGACCCAGTACTTC
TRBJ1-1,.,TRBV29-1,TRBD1,CSAGQAMNTEAFF,TGCAGCGCCGGACAGGCCATGAACACTGAAGCTTTCTTT
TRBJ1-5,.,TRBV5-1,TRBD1,CASRSGTDNQPQHF,TGCGCCAGCAGGTCCGGGACAGATAATCAGCCCCAGCATTTT
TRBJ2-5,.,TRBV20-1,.,CSAAGADLYQETQYF,TGCAGTGCCGCGGGCGCCGACCTGTACCAAGAGACCCAGTACTTC
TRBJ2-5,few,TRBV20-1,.,CSVFGRGRQETQYF,TGCAGTGTTTTTGGGAGAGGACGCCAAGAGACCCAGTACTTC
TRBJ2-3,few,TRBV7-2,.,CASSFALPVSTDTQYF,TGTGCCAGCAGCTTCGCCTTACCGGTTAGCACAGATACGCAGTATTTT
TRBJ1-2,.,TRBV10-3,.,CAISDVLRGENYGYTF,TGTGCCATCAGTGATGTACTGAGGGGAGAAAACTATGGCTACACCTTC
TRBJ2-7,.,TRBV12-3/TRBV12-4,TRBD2,CASSLGFGLAGPEQYF,TGTGCCAGCAGTTTAGGGTTTGGTCTAGCGGGACCCGAGCAGTACTTC
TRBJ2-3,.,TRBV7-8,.,CATTTGPLDTQYF,TGTGCCACCACGACAGGACCACTCGATACGCAGTATTTT
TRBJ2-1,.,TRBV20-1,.,CSARDWAGLLHNEQFF,TGCAGTGCTAGAGATTGGGCGGGGTTACTCCACAATGAGCAGTTCTTC
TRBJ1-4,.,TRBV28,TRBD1,CASSFRQGVEKLFF,TGTGCCAGCAGTTTCCGACAGGGGGTTGAAAAACTGTTTTTT
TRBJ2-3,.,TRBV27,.,CASSLKVRGGFLTDTQYF,TGTGCCAGCAGTCTCAAGGTTCGAGGGGGGTTCCTCACAGATACGCAGTATTTT
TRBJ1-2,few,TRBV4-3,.,CASSQVRGDGYIF,TGCGCCAGCAGCCAAGTACGTGGGGATGGCTACATCTTC
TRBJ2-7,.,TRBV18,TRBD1,CASSPPTGTDYEQYF,TGTGCCAGCTCACCCCCAACCGGGACAGACTACGAGCAGTACTTC
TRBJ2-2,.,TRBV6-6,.,CASKWERELFF,TGTGCCAGCAAATGGGAAAGGGAGCTGTTTTTT
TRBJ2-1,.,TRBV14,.,CASSQDVGQQFF,TGTGCCAGCAGCCAAGACGTGGGCCAGCAGTTCTTC